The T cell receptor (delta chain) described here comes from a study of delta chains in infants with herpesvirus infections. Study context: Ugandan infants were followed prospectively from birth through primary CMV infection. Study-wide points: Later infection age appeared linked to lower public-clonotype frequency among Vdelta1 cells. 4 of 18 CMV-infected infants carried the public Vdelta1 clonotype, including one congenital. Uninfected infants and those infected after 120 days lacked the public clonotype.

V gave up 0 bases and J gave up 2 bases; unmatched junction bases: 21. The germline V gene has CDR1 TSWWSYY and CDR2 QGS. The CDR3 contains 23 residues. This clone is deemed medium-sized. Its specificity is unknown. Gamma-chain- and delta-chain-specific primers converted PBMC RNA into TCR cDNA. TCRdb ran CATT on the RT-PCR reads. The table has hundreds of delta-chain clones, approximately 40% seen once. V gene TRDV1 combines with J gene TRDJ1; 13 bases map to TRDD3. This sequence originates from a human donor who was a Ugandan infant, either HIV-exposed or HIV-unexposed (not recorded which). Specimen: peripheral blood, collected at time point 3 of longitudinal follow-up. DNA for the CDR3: TGTGCTCTTGGGGAACTCCGTCCCTTCCTACCGGTACTGGGGGATACGAAAACCGATAAACTCATCTTT. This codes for CALGELRPFLPVLGDTKTDKLIF.